This paragraph covers one TCR beta chain sequence. The antigen remains unidentified. TCRdb re-derived calls from the reads in MiXCR, one entry per CDR3 protein. Of some 920,000 distinct CDR3 sequences listed, around 32% are singletons. These data originate in a study of T cell repertoires in cytomegalovirus infection. Germline V lookup: CDR1 LGHNA, CDR2 YSLEER. The CDR3 spans 15 residues. V trimming: 4 bases; J trimming: 4 bases; junction bases outside the gene matches: 8. This clonotype was sampled from a human donor in good health (CMV status not recorded). Some clones in this sample may be carry-over from other donors' samples. Material: cultured CD8+ T cells from PBMCs, obtained from culture after CMV antigen stimulation. The V gene is TRBV4-3, the J gene TRBJ2-3; 7 nucleotides align to TRBD2. In DNA, the CDR3 is TGCGCCAGCAGCCCGATGGGGCTAGCGGCAGATACGCAGTATTTT. Protein product: CASSPMGLAADTQYF.